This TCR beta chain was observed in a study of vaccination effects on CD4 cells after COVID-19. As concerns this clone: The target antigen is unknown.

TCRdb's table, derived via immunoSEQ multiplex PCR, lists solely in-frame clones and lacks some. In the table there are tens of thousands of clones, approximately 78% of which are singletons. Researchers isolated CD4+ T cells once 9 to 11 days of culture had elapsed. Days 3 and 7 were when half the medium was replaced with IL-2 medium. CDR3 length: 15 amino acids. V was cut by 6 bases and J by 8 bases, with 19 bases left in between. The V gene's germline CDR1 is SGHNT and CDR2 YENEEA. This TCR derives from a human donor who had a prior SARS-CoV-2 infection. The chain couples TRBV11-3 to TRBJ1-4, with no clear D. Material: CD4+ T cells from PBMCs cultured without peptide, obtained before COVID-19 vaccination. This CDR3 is CASSRYGDRGEKLFF. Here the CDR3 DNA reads TGTGCCAGCAGTCGTTACGGAGATCGAGGGGAAAAACTGTTTTTT.